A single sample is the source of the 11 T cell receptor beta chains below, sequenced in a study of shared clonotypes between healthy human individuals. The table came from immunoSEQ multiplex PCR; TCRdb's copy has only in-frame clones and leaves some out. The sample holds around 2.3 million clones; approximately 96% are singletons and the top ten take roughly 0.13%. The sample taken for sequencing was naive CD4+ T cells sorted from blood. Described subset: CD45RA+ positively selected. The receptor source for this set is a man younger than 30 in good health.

The CDR3 region has the DNA TGCGCCAGCAGCCAAGAAGGACACGCGGCAGGGGGCGATGAGCAGTTCTTC. Protein sequence: CASSQEGHAAGGDEQFF. This chain links TRBV4-3 with TRBJ2-1, with TRBD1 matching 8 bases. The CDR3 has 17 amino acids. Losses at the gene ends were 0 bases for V and 8 bases for J; bases not matched to a gene: 12. The germline V gene has CDR1 LGHNA and CDR2 YSLEER.

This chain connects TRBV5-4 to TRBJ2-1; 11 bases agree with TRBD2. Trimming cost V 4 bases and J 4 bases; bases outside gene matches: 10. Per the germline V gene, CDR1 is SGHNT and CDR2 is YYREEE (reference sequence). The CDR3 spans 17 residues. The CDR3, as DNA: TGTGCCAGCAGCCCGTATAGCGGGGGGGCTACTTACAATGAGCAGTTCTTC. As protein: CASSPYSGGATYNEQFF.

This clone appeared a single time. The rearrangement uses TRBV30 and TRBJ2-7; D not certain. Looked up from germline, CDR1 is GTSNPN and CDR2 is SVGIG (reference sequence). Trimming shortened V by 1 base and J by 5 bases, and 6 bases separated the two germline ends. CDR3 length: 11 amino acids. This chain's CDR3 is CAWSEPHEQYF. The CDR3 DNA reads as TGTGCCTGGAGTGAACCCCACGAGCAGTACTTC. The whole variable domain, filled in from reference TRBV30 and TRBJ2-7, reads SQTIHQWPATLVQPVGSPLSLECTVEGTSNPNLYWYRQAAGRGLQLLFYSVGIGQISSEVPQNLSASRPQDRQFILSSKKLLLSDSGFYLCAWSEPHEQYFGPGTRLTVT.

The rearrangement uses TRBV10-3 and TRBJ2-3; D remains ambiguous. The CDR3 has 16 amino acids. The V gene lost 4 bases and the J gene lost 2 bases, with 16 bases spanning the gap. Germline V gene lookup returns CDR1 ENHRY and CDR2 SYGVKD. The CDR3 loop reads CAISAVYSGFTDTQYF. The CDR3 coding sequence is TGTGCCATCAGTGCAGTCTACTCGGGCTTCACAGATACGCAGTATTTT.

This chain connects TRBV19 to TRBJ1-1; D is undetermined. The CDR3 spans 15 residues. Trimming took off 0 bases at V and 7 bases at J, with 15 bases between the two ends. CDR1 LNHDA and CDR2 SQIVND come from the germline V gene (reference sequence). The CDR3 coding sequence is TGTGCCAGTAGTATAGATCCTTGGCTCGCAAATGAAGCTTTCTTT. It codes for CASSIDPWLANEAFF.

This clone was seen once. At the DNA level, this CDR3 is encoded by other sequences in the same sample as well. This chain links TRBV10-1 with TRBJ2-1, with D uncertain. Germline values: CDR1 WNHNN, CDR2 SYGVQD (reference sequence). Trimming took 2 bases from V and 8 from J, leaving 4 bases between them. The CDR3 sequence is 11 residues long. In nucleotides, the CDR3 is TGCGCCAGCAGTGAGAGGGATGAGCAGTTCTTC. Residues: CASSERDEQFF.

In DNA, the CDR3 is TGTGCCAGCAGCCAAGCGGGAAGCCTAAACACTGAAGCTTTCTTT. Translation: CASSQAGSLNTEAFF. The chain combines TRBV14 with TRBJ1-1, with D unresolved. V was trimmed by 1 base and J by 2 bases, leaving 11 bases between them. Looked up from germline, CDR1 is SGHDN and CDR2 is FVKESK. The CDR3 has 15 residues.

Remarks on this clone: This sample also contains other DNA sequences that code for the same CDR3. The CDR3 region is CASSLFGSYEQYF. CDR3 DNA sequence: TGTGCCAGCAGTTTGTTTGGATCCTACGAGCAGTACTTC. This rearrangement joins TRBV27 to TRBJ2-7; D is undetermined. Germline-derived CDR1 and CDR2 are MNHEY and SMNVEV (reference sequence). The CDR3 is made up of 13 amino acids. V gave up 3 bases and J gave up 1 base, with 7 bases separating them.

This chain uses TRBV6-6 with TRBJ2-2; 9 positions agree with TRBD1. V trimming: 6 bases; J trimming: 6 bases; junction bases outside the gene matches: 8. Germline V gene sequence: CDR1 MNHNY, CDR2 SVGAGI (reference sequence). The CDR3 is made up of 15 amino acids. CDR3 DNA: TGTGCCAGCAGCCCGGGACAGGGTTCGGCCGGGGAGCTGTTTTTT. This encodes CASSPGQGSAGELFF.

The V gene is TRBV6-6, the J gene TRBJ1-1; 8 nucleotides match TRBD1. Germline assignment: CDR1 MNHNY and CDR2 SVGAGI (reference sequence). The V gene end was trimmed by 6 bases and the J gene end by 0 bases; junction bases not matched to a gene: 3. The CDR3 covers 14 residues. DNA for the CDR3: TGTGCCAGCAGGGGGGACAGGTTGAACACTGAAGCTTTCTTT. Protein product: CASRGDRLNTEAFF.

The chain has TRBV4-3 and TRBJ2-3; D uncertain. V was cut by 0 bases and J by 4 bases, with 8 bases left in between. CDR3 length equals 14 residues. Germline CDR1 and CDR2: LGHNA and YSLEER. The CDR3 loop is CASSQELGSDTQYF. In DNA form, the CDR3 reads TGCGCCAGCAGCCAAGAACTGGGATCAGATACGCAGTATTTT.